This T cell receptor beta chain was obtained from a study of T cell responses to AZD1222 COVID-19 vaccine. The CDR3 runs to 16 residues. Germline CDR1 and CDR2: SEHNR and FQNEAQ (reference sequence). V dropped 2 bases and J dropped 2 bases, with 15 bases sitting between them. Study-wide results and caveats: All repertoire sampling was performed exclusively after the peak T cell response. It was only a handful of AZD1222 recipients who were seropositive at baseline. Spike-specific TCR breadth and depth rose after two AZD1222 doses. Unmutated variant regions reportedly attract nearly half of all spike-specific TCRs.

Turning to this clone: Its target is unknown.

The assay was immunoSEQ multiplex PCR, and TCRdb's table has in-frame clones only and misses some. The data contain some 160,000 clones, more than 70% of them singletons. The clonotype originates from an adult in good health. The V gene is TRBV7-9, the J gene TRBJ1-1; perhaps TRBD1 as D (5 bases). The sample consisted of peripheral blood, taken on day 0 of AZD1222 vaccination. The CDR3 sequence is CASSLRLGQGNTEAFF. The CDR3 region has the DNA TGTGCCAGCAGCTTACGACTTGGTCAGGGAAACACTGAAGCTTTCTTT.